The rows below give T cell receptor beta chains drawn from one sample of a study of blood T cell repertoires in COVID-19. Libraries were prepared by immunoSEQ multiplex PCR; TCRdb keeps only in-frame clonotypes and omits some of them. The sample yields tens of thousands of clones, over 75% seen once. Sequenced: peripheral blood. The receptors derive from a human donor in a cohort sampled during active COVID-19. CDR3s include the opening cysteine and the closing phenylalanine or tryptophan. Each record gives: clone size, J gene, D gene, V gene, CDR3 protein, CDR3 DNA. The D gene is left open where the match is weak. Clone size is shown for a subset of rows, as once, few, many or a class of expanded clone.

-	TRBJ2-5	-	TRBV12-3/TRBV12-4	CASSETRETQYF	TGTGCCAGCAGTGAAACCAGGGAGACCCAGTACTTC
-	TRBJ1-5	-	TRBV6-6	CASTVQRAQPQHF	TGTGCCAGCACCGTACAGCGGGCTCAGCCCCAGCATTTT
-	TRBJ1-2	-	TRBV28	CASSLSSGPPFYGYTF	TGTGCCAGCAGTTTATCGTCTGGGCCTCCGTTCTATGGCTACACCTTC
-	TRBJ2-1	TRBD2	TRBV28	CASNLAGGPGNEQFF	TGTGCCAGCAATCTAGCGGGAGGGCCGGGGAATGAGCAGTTCTTC
-	TRBJ1-2	-	TRBV6-1	CASSEALGALGYGYTF	TGTGCCAGCAGTGAAGCGCTTGGGGCCCTAGGCTATGGCTACACCTTC
few	TRBJ1-1	-	TRBV11-3	CASSRHRAGDTEAFF	TGTGCCAGCAGCCGCCACAGGGCTGGGGACACTGAAGCTTTCTTT
-	TRBJ2-2	-	TRBV24-1	CATSDLQGGMNTGELFF	TGTGCCACCAGTGATTTGCAGGGCGGAATGAACACCGGGGAGCTGTTTTTT
-	TRBJ2-2	-	TRBV19	CASSTPLLVWNTGELFF	TGTGCCAGTAGTACCCCCCTACTAGTTTGGAACACCGGGGAGCTGTTTTTT
-	TRBJ2-1	-	TRBV12-3/TRBV12-4	CASTHREFDEQFF	TGTGCCAGCACCCATCGGGAGTTCGATGAGCAGTTCTTC
-	TRBJ1-2	TRBD1	TRBV19	CASSTTGNYGYTF	TGTGCCAGTAGTACGACAGGGAACTATGGCTACACCTTC
-	TRBJ2-1	-	TRBV7-2	CASSPSVNSVNEQFF	TGTGCCAGCAGCCCATCCGTCAATAGCGTCAATGAGCAGTTCTTC
-	TRBJ1-2	-	TRBV9	CASSRQAAVYGYTF	TGTGCCAGCAGCAGACAAGCTGCCGTCTATGGCTACACCTTC
-	TRBJ1-5	-	TRBV19	CASYGQSNQPQHF	TGTGCCAGTTACGGACAGAGCAATCAGCCCCAGCATTTT
-	TRBJ1-2	-	TRBV28	CASSPQGGRPSNRGYTF	TGTGCCAGCAGTCCTCAGGGAGGGAGACCTTCTAATAGGGGCTACACCTTC
few	TRBJ1-1	-	TRBV2	CASLNVAEAFF	TGTGCCAGCCTAAACGTAGCTGAAGCTTTCTTT
-	TRBJ2-2	TRBD1	TRBV6-1	CASSEPGQPNTGELFF	TGTGCCAGCAGTGAGCCGGGACAGCCGAACACCGGGGAGCTGTTTTTT
-	TRBJ1-5	-	TRBV28	CASSSTRTRSGDQPQHF	TGTGCCAGCAGTTCAACAAGGACAAGGTCTGGGGATCAGCCCCAGCATTTT
-	TRBJ2-2	-	TRBV7-9	CASIYEAGELFF	TGTGCCAGCATCTATGAGGCCGGGGAGCTGTTTTTT
once	TRBJ2-3	TRBD2	TRBV7-3	CASSSGLAGVGDTQYF	TGTGCCAGCAGCTCCGGACTAGCGGGAGTTGGGGATACGCAGTATTTT
few	TRBJ2-5	-	TRBV5-6	CASSNDMGGETQYF	TGTGCCAGCAGCAACGACATGGGGGGAGAGACCCAGTACTTC
-	TRBJ2-3	TRBD2	TRBV7-2	CASLGAGTSGGLSTDTQYF	TGTGCCAGCCTCGGGGCCGGGACTAGCGGGGGGCTTAGCACAGATACGCAGTATTTT
once	TRBJ2-3	-	TRBV7-3	CASSLGGSTNTQYF	TGTGCCAGCAGCTTAGGGGGGAGTACAAATACGCAGTATTTT
-	TRBJ1-6	-	TRBV3-1/TRBV3-2	CASSFKAGESWSSYNSPLHF	TGTGCCAGCAGCTTTAAGGCGGGGGAGAGTTGGAGCTCCTATAATTCACCCCTCCACTTT
-	TRBJ2-7	TRBD2	TRBV5-1	CASSLAPELAGTSYEQYF	TGCGCCAGCAGCTTGGCACCGGAACTAGCGGGGACTTCCTACGAGCAGTACTTC
few	TRBJ2-1	-	TRBV3-1/TRBV3-2	CASSQSRGNEQFF	TGTGCCAGCAGCCAATCCCGAGGCAATGAGCAGTTCTTC
-	TRBJ2-7	-	TRBV28	CASSLTTYEQYF	TGTGCCAGCAGCCTGACTACCTACGAGCAGTACTTC
-	TRBJ1-1	-	TRBV10-3	CASLGQGRNTEAFF	TGTGCCAGCTTAGGTCAGGGAAGGAACACTGAAGCTTTCTTT
-	TRBJ1-2	TRBD1	TRBV18	CASSTTGDYGYTF	TGTGCCAGCTCGACGACAGGGGACTATGGCTACACCTTC
few	TRBJ2-7	TRBD2	TRBV28	CASTRGGPYEQYF	TGTGCCAGCACCCGGGGGGGTCCCTACGAGCAGTACTTC
-	TRBJ2-2	-	TRBV5-5	CASSPQQGLFTGELFF	TGTGCCAGCAGCCCCCAACAGGGATTGTTCACCGGGGAGCTGTTTTTT
few	TRBJ2-2	-	TRBV11-2	CASSLVITGELFF	TGTGCCAGCAGCTTAGTTATCACCGGGGAGCTGTTTTTT
-	TRBJ2-4	TRBD2	TRBV5-3	CARSSGKLAGEKNIQYF	TGTGCCAGAAGCTCGGGCAAACTAGCGGGGGAGAAAAACATTCAGTACTTC
-	TRBJ2-3	TRBD1	TRBV7-2	CASSEGQPSTDTQYF	TGTGCCAGCAGCGAGGGACAGCCAAGCACAGATACGCAGTATTTT
-	TRBJ2-2	-	TRBV5-1	CASSSFGGIDTGELFF	TGCGCCAGCAGCTCCTTCGGGGGAATCGACACCGGGGAGCTGTTTTTT
-	TRBJ1-1	-	TRBV7-2	CASSLERSGNTEAFF	TGTGCCAGCAGCTTAGAAAGGTCAGGGAACACTGAAGCTTTCTTT
-	TRBJ1-3	TRBD1	TRBV4-1	CASSQDRDSSGNTIYF	TGCGCCAGCAGCCAAGACCGGGACAGCTCTGGAAACACCATATATTTT
once	TRBJ1-2	-	TRBV4-2	CASSQDKSLGGGYTF	TGTGCCAGCAGCCAAGACAAGAGTCTGGGCGGGGGCTACACCTTC
-	TRBJ1-2	-	TRBV3-1/TRBV3-2	CASSPRQKAAYGYTF	TGTGCCAGCAGCCCCCGACAGAAAGCCGCCTATGGCTACACCTTC
-	TRBJ1-2	-	TRBV6-4	CASSVSSGNYGYTF	TGTGCCAGCAGTGTGTCATCGGGGAACTATGGCTACACCTTC
-	TRBJ1-2	-	TRBV6-5	CASSYAGQGSIGYTF	TGTGCCAGCAGTTACGCTGGCCAGGGGTCGATCGGCTACACCTTC
once	TRBJ1-2	TRBD1	TRBV18	CASSGTGGPLNYGYTF	TGTGCCAGCTCCGGGACAGGGGGCCCCCTTAACTATGGCTACACCTTC
few	TRBJ2-3	TRBD2	TRBV7-3	CASSKKGLAGGTDTQYF	TGTGCCAGCAGCAAGAAGGGACTAGCGGGAGGCACAGATACGCAGTATTTT
-	TRBJ2-7	-	TRBV6-5	CASSSPLTYEQYF	TGTGCCAGCAGTTCGCCACTGACCTACGAGCAGTACTTC
-	TRBJ2-3	TRBD2	TRBV10-3	CAIMAGGSTDTQYF	TGTGCCATCATGGCGGGGGGGAGCACAGATACGCAGTATTTT
-	TRBJ2-5	-	TRBV9	CASSVDLGEETQYF	TGTGCCAGCAGCGTAGATCTAGGGGAAGAGACCCAGTACTTC
-	TRBJ2-5	-	TRBV5-1	CASSSLGGATGHQETQYF	TGCGCCAGCAGCTCCCTAGGGGGGGCTACCGGCCACCAAGAGACCCAGTACTTC
-	TRBJ1-2	TRBD1	TRBV5-1	CASSSPTGTYGYTF	TGCGCCAGCAGCTCTCCGACAGGGACCTATGGCTACACCTTC
-	TRBJ2-1	-	TRBV5-1	CASSLRPDNNEQFF	TGCGCCAGCAGCTTGCGTCCAGACAACAATGAGCAGTTCTTC
-	TRBJ2-2	TRBD2	TRBV5-1	CASSLGLAAGELFF	TGCGCCAGCAGCTTGGGGCTAGCGGCCGGGGAGCTGTTTTTT
-	TRBJ1-2	-	TRBV28	CASRLTGTSNYGYTF	TGTGCCAGCAGGCTAACCGGGACATCTAACTATGGCTACACCTTC